The next 10 T cell receptor beta chains were all read from a single sample in a study of T cell repertoires in cytomegalovirus infection. MiXCR, applied by TCRdb to the reads, yields one record per CDR3 protein. The sample includes 80,000 to 95,000 distinct CDR3 sequences, 25% to 30% of them seen just once. What these receptors recognize is not known. Here the sequenced sample was CD8+ T cells from cultured PBMCs, taken from culture after CMV antigen stimulation. These receptors originate from a human donor in good health (CMV status not recorded). Some clones in this sample may be carry-over from other donors' samples.

This clonotype was counted a few times. The rearrangement joins TRBV5-1 to TRBJ2-1; tentatively, D is TRBD2 (7 bases). The CDR3 has 14 amino acids. Germline V gene data show CDR1 as SGHRS and CDR2 as YFSETQ. V was cut by 4 bases and J by 8 bases, with 16 bases left in between. CDR3 sequence (DNA): TGCGCCAGCAGCGAGGTCCCGGGGGGCTATGAGCAGTTCTTC. It codes for CASSEVPGGYEQFF.

In its sample, this clonotype was seen many times. The rearrangement uses TRBV11-1 and TRBJ1-3, with unresolved D. The CDR3 covers 15 residues. Germline V lookup: CDR1 SGHAT, CDR2 FQDESV (reference sequence). Trimming removed 1 base at V and 0 bases at J, with 7 bases between. The CDR3 region has the DNA TGTGCCAGCAGCTTAGAAGGGAACTCTGGAAACACCATATATTTT. Encoded protein: CASSLEGNSGNTIYF.

The gene calls are TRBV27 and TRBJ1-2, with 7 positions matching TRBD1. Trimming at V came to 8 bases and at J to 8 bases, leaving 8 bases not matched to a gene. The CDR3 extends over 12 amino acids. Germline CDR1 reads MNHEY; CDR2 reads SMNVEV (reference sequence). The CDR3 DNA follows: TGTGCCAGCGCATCGACAGGGAACGGCTACACCTTC. Its protein product is CASASTGNGYTF.

This clonotype has a handful of counts. The chain couples TRBV7-9 to TRBJ2-3; 16 bases fit TRBD2. Germline assignment: CDR1 SEHNR and CDR2 FQNEAQ (reference sequence). This CDR3 spans 20 amino acids. Trimming took 3 bases from V and 3 from J; bases not matched to a gene: 12. CDR3 DNA sequence: TGTGCCAGCAGCTTGGGACTAGCGGGGGGGGAACCCGAAATTACAGATACGCAGTATTTT. Its protein product is CASSLGLAGGEPEITDTQYF.

This clonotype was picked up a small number of times. The chain uses TRBV5-4 and TRBJ1-2; D is ambiguous. The germline V gene has CDR1 SGHNT and CDR2 YYREEE (reference sequence). Trimming stripped 0 bases from V and 7 bases from J, with 13 bases between. CDR3 length: 14 amino acids. The CDR3 region has the DNA TGTGCCAGCAGCTTGGACGGAGGGTTCCTTGGCTACACCTTC. Translated, it gives CASSLDGGFLGYTF.

This clonotype has just a few counts. Germline and junction disagree at one end, which may indicate a read error. The V gene is TRBV20-1, the J gene TRBJ1-1; maybe TRBD1 (6 bases). The CDR3 length is 12 residues. Germline V lookup: CDR1 DFQATT, CDR2 SNEGSKA (reference sequence). The DNA of the CDR3 is TGCAGTGCGATGAGGGGGGACACTGAAGCTTTCTTC. It yields the protein CSAMRGDTEAFF.

This clonotype was seen a few times. The chain employs TRBV28 and TRBJ2-7; D perhaps matches TRBD1 (6 bases). Trimming shortened V by 3 bases and J by 4 bases, and 25 bases separated the two germline ends. Germline CDR1 and CDR2: MDHEN and SYDVKM. The CDR3 has 18 amino acids. The CDR3 bases are TGTGCCAGCAGTTTCCCCCTTAGACAGGCCGTCGCCAATTACGAGCAGTACTTC. Translated: CASSFPLRQAVANYEQYF.

This chain joins TRBV6-6 and TRBJ2-7; no firm D call. CDR1 MNHNY and CDR2 SVGAGI come from the germline V gene (reference sequence). V shed 6 bases and J shed 6 bases, with 15 bases lying between them. This CDR3 has 13 residues. CDR3: CASSPSTAFEQYF. Written as DNA, the CDR3 is TGTGCCAGCAGCCCATCGACCGCGTTCGAGCAGTACTTC.

There are a few counts of this clonotype. V gene TRBV4-1 combines with J gene TRBJ2-5; D is perhaps TRBD2 (5 bases). V was shortened by 0 bases and J by 4 bases, with 15 bases between the two germline ends. CDR3 length equals 16 residues. Germline V gene data show CDR1 as MGHRA and CDR2 as YSYEKL. The chain's CDR3 is CASSQDLGLSSETQYF. The CDR3 DNA reads as TGCGCCAGCAGCCAAGATCTAGGACTTAGTTCAGAGACCCAGTACTTC.

This clonotype has only a few counts. The V call is TRBV19, the J call TRBJ2-4, with D unresolved. The CDR3 sequence is 14 residues long. Germline CDR1 is LNHDA and CDR2 is SQIVND (reference sequence). V shed 11 bases and J shed 0 bases, with 14 bases lying between them. The CDR3 bases are TGTGCCTCGACTGGCTACACAGCCAAAAACATTCAGTACTTC. Protein: CASTGYTAKNIQYF.